The T cell receptor beta chain under discussion was sequenced for a study of T cell responses to AZD1222 COVID-19 vaccine. J gave up 0 bases and V 4 bases, and 4 bases lay outside the gene matches. The germline V gene encodes CDR1 SGHKS and CDR2 YYEKEE (reference sequence). This CDR3 contains 17 residues. The repertoire was sequenced with immunoSEQ multiplex PCR; TCRdb's copy has only in-frame clones and lacks some. This sample has around 150,000 clones, with roughly 90% found just once. With regard to this clone: Antigen specificity is unknown.

Whole-study findings and limits: Spike regions recognized by vaccine-associated CD4 TCRs spanned the protein, led by 160-218 and 743-854. Only a handful of AZD1222 recipients, roughly 6 in all, had baseline seropositivity.

The chain joins TRBV5-5 to TRBJ2-1, with TRBD2 matching 13 bases. The starting material was peripheral blood, obtained on day 0 of AZD1222 vaccination. The clonotype comes from an adult in good health. The CDR3 region has the DNA TGTGCCAGCAGCCCCTGGACTAGCGGGAGCTCCTACAATGAGCAGTTCTTC. Amino acids: CASSPWTSGSSYNEQFF.